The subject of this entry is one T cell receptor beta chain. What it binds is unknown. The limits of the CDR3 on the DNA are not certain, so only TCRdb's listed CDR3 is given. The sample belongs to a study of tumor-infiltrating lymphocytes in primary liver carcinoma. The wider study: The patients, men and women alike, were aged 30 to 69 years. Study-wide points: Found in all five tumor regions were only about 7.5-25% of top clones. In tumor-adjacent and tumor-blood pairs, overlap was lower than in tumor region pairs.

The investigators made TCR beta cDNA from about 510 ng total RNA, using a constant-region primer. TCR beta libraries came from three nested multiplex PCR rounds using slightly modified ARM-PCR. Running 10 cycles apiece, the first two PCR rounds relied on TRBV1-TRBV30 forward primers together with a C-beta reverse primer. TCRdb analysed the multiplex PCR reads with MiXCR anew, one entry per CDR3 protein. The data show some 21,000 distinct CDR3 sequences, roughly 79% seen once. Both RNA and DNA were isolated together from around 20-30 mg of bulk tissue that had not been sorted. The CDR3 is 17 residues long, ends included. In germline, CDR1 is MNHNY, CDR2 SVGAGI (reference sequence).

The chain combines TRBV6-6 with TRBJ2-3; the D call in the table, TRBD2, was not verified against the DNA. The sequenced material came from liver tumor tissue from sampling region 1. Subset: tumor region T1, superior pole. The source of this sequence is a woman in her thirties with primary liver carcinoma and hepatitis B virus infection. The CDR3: CASSYSFGSGSIDTLYF.